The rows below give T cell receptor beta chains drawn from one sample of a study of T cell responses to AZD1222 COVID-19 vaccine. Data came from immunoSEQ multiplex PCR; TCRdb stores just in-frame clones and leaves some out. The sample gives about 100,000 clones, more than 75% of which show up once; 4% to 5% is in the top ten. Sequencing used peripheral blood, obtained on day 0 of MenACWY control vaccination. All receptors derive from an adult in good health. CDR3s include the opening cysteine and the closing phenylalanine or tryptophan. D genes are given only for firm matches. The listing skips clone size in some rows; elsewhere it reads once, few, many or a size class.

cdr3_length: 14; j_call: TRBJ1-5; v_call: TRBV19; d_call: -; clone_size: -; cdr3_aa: CASSPTGGRQPQHF; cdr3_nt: TGTGCCAGTAGCCCGACAGGTGGCCGACAGCCCCAGCATTTT
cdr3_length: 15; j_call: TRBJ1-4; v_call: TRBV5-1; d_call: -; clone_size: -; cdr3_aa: CASSLEGVTNEKLFF; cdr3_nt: TGCGCCAGCAGTCTAGAGGGAGTAACTAATGAAAAACTGTTTTTT
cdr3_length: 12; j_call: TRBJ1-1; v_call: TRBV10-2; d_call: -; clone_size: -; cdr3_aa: CASRPFLIEAFF; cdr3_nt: TGCGCCAGCAGGCCCTTTTTGATTGAAGCTTTCTTT
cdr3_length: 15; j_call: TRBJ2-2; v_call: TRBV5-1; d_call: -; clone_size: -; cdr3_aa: CASSLGAGVNEELFF; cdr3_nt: TGCGCCAGCAGCTTGGGGGCAGGGGTAAATGAGGAGCTGTTTTTT
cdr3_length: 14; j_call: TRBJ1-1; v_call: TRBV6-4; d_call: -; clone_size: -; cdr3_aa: CASSPGGQNTEAFF; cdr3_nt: TGTGCCAGCAGCCCCGGGGGACAGAACACTGAAGCTTTCTTT
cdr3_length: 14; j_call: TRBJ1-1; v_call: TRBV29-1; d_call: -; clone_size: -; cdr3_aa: CSVPSSGRNTEAFF; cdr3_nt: TGCAGCGTTCCTTCCTCCGGACGGAACACTGAAGCTTTCTTT
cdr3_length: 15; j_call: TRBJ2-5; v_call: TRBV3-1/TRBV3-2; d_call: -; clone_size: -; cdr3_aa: CASSQAGTAAETQYF; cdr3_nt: TGTGCCAGCAGCCAAGCCGGGACTGCGGCAGAGACCCAGTACTTC
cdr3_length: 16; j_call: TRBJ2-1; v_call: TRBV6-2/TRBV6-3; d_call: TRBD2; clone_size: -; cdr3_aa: CASSEGLAGIQGEQFF; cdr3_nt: TGTGCCAGCAGTGAGGGACTAGCGGGCATTCAGGGGGAGCAGTTCTTC
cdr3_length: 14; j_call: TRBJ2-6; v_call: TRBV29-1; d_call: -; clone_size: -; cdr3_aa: CSVEVGSGANVLTF; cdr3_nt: TGCAGCGTTGAGGTCGGCTCTGGGGCCAACGTCCTGACTTTC
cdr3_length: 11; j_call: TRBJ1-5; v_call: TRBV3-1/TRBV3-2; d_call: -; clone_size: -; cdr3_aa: CASSQGGPQHF; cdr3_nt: TGTGCCAGCAGCCAAGGGGGGCCCCAGCATTTT
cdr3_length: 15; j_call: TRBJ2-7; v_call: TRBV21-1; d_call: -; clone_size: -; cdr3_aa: CASSQGWDRAREQYF; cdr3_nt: TGTGCCAGCAGTCAAGGGTGGGACAGGGCACGGGAGCAGTACTTC
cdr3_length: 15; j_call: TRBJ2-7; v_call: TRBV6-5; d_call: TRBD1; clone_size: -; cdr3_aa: CASSPPEGTGLKQYF; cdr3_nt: TGTGCCAGCAGTCCCCCGGAGGGGACAGGGTTAAAGCAGTACTTC
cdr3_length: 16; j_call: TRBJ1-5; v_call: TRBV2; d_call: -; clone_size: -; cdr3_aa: CASSENGGLGNQPQHF; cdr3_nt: TGTGCCAGCAGTGAAAATGGGGGGCTGGGCAATCAGCCCCAGCATTTT
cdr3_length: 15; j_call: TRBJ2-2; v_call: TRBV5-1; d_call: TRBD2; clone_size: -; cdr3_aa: CASSPIAGETGELFF; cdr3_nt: TGCGCCAGCAGCCCGATAGCGGGAGAAACCGGGGAGCTGTTTTTT
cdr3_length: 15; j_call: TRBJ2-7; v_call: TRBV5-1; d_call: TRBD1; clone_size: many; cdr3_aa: CASSLTGEWTYEQYF; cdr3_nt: TGCGCCAGCAGCCTGACAGGGGAATGGACCTACGAGCAGTACTTC
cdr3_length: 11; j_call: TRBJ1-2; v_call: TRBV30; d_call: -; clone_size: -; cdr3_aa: CAWSPGAGYTF; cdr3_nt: TGTGCCTGGAGCCCAGGGGCTGGCTACACCTTC
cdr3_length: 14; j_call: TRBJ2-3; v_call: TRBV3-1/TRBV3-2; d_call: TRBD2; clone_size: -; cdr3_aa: CASTRGREGDTQYF; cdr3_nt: TGTGCCAGCACCCGCGGGAGGGAGGGAGATACGCAGTATTTT
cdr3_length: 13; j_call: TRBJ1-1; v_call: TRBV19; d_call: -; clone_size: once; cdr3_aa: CASSGSFGTEAFF; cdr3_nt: TGTGCCAGTAGTGGTTCCTTCGGCACTGAAGCTTTCTTT
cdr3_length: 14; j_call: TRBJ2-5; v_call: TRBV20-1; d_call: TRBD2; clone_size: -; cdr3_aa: CSASVGLAQETQYF; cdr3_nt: TGCAGTGCTAGTGTGGGACTAGCCCAAGAGACCCAGTACTTC
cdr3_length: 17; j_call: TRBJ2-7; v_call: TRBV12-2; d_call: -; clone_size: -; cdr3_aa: CASRPPKVAPPFYEQYF; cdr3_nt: TGTGCAAGTCGCCCCCCCAAAGTGGCTCCACCCTTCTACGAGCAGTACTTC
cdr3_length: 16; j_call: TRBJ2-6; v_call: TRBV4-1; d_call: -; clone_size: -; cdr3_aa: CASSHQTESGANVLTF; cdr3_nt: TGCGCCAGCAGCCATCAGACAGAATCTGGGGCCAACGTCCTGACTTTC
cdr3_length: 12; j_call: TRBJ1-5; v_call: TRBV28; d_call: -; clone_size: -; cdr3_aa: CASRSLRQPQHF; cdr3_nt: TGTGCCAGCAGGAGTCTTAGGCAGCCCCAGCATTTT
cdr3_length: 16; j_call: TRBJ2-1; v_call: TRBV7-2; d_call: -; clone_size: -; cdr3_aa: CASSLFGSGGGDEQFF; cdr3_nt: TGTGCCAGCAGCTTATTCGGGTCAGGAGGGGGGGATGAGCAGTTCTTC
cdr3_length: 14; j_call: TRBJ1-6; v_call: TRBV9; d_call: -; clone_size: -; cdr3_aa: CASSVQSRDSPLHF; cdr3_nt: TGTGCCAGCAGCGTTCAAAGCAGGGATTCACCCCTCCACTTT
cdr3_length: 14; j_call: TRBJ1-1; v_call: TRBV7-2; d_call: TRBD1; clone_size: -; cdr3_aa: CASSLDRYPTEAFF; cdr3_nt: TGTGCCAGCAGCCTGGACAGGTACCCCACTGAAGCTTTCTTT
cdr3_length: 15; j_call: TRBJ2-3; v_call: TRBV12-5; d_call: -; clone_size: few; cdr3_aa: CASGLRAPGTDTQYF; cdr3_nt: TGTGCTAGTGGTTTAAGGGCCCCGGGCACAGATACGCAGTATTTT
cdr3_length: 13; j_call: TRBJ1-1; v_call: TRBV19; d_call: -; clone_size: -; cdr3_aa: CASSRARDTEAFF; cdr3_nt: TGTGCCAGTAGTAGGGCGCGGGACACTGAAGCTTTCTTT
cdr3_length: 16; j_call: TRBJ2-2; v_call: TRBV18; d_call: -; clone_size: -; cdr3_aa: CASSPLPLGLTGELFF; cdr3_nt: TGTGCCAGCTCACCACTGCCTTTGGGGCTCACCGGGGAGCTGTTTTTT
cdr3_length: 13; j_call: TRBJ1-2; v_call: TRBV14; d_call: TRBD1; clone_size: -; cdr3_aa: CASSPRGGDGYTF; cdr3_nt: TGTGCCAGCAGCCCAAGAGGGGGCGATGGCTACACCTTC
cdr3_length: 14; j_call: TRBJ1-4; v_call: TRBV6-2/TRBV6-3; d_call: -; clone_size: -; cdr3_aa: CASSYSRGGEKLFF; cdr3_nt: TGTGCCAGCAGTTACTCTAGAGGGGGTGAAAAACTGTTTTTT
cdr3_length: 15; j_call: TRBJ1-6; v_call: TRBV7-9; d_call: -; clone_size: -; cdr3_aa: CASSPWAVADSPLHF; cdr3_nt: TGTGCCAGCAGCCCATGGGCCGTCGCCGATTCACCCCTCCACTTT